These T cell receptor beta chains were read from a single sample in a study of blood T cells in healthy people across ages. One entry per CDR3 protein results from TCRdb running MiXCR on the 5' RACE reads. The table lists 630,000 or so distinct CDR3 sequences, about a third of them singletons. The sequenced sample consisted of blood. These receptor sequences come from a woman older than 75 in good health. Each CDR3 is given with its conserved first and last residue. The D gene is left open where the match is weak. Only some rows state a clone size, as once, few, many or a class for expanded clones.

TRBV7-2,NA,TRBJ1-5,NA,CASSLAEGGPQHF,TGTGCCAGCAGCTTAGCAGAAGGAGGGCCCCAGCATTTT
TRBV6-6,NA,TRBJ1-3,NA,CASSYSNPVGNTIYF,TGTGCCAGCAGTTACTCGAACCCGGTGGGAAACACCATATATTTT
TRBV11-2,NA,TRBJ2-3,NA,CASSRGGWGSTDTQYF,TGTGCCAGCAGCCGGGGAGGATGGGGAAGCACAGATACGCAGTATTTT
TRBV7-8,NA,TRBJ1-2,many,CASSLRQAYGYTF,TGTGCCAGCAGCTTACGACAGGCCTATGGCTACACCTTC
TRBV28,NA,TRBJ2-7,once,CTSSSVLYEQYF,TGTACCAGCAGTTCCGTCCTCTACGAGCAGTACTTC
TRBV28,NA,TRBJ1-5,NA,CASSSIGRFGNQPQHF,TGTGCCAGCAGTTCCATAGGGAGATTTGGCAATCAGCCCCAGCATTTT
TRBV4-2,NA,TRBJ1-5,many,CASRGGADQPQHF,TGTGCCAGCAGGGGAGGGGCGGATCAGCCCCAGCATTTT
TRBV4-3,TRBD1,TRBJ2-1,NA,CASRAGGASYNEQFF,TGCGCCAGCAGGGCAGGGGGCGCCTCCTACAATGAGCAGTTCTTC
TRBV20-1,TRBD2,TRBJ2-3,NA,CSASPSAGADTQYF,TGCAGTGCTAGCCCCTCGGCGGGAGCAGATACGCAGTATTTT
TRBV5-6,NA,TRBJ2-4,few,CASSSRQYGLAKNIQYF,TGTGCCAGCAGCTCCAGACAGTATGGGCTCGCGAAAAACATTCAGTACTTC
TRBV30,NA,TRBJ1-6,NA,CAARDTHNSPLHF,TGTGCCGCTCGGGACACCCATAATTCACCCCTCCACTTT
TRBV2,NA,TRBJ2-3,few,CASIKDRGPTDTQYF,TGTGCCAGCATCAAGGACCGGGGGCCCACAGATACGCAGTATTTT
TRBV21-1,NA,TRBJ2-7,NA,CASSKRRQGYSYEQYF,TGTGCCAGCAGCAAAAGGCGGCAGGGATACTCCTACGAGCAGTACTTC
TRBV12-3/TRBV12-4,NA,TRBJ2-3,many,CASSSLGMGTDTQYF,TGTGCCAGCAGTTCATTAGGGATGGGCACAGATACGCAGTATTTT
TRBV4-1,NA,TRBJ1-1,few,CASSQELGVNTEAFF,TGCGCCAGCAGCCAAGAACTAGGAGTGAACACTGAAGCTTTCTTT
TRBV4-3,TRBD1,TRBJ1-2,many,CASSQDGTGDSNGYTF,TGCGCCAGCAGCCAAGATGGGACAGGGGACTCGAATGGCTACACCTTC
TRBV9,NA,TRBJ2-1,many,CASSVAPGGAPGYNEQFF,TGTGCCAGCAGCGTAGCGCCTGGGGGGGCCCCCGGTTACAATGAGCAGTTCTTC
TRBV4-3,TRBD2,TRBJ2-1,few,CASSQAIAGGPEFF,TGCGCCAGCAGCCAAGCGATAGCGGGGGGGCCCGAGTTCTTC
TRBV4-1,NA,TRBJ2-6,many,CASSQVDSGANVLTF,TGCGCCAGCAGCCAAGTCGACTCTGGGGCCAACGTCCTGACTTTC
TRBV4-2,NA,TRBJ2-7,NA,CASSQASEQGPYEQYF,TGTGCCAGCAGCCAAGCTTCGGAACAGGGCCCCTACGAGCAGTACTTC
TRBV12-3/TRBV12-4,NA,TRBJ2-3,NA,CASAASTDAQYF,TGTGCCAGCGCAGCGAGCACAGATGCGCAGTATTTT
TRBV18,TRBD1,TRBJ2-1,many,CASSPLEGQGSQSNEQFF,TGTGCCAGCTCACCACTTGAAGGACAGGGAAGTCAATCCAATGAGCAGTTCTTC
TRBV20-1,NA,TRBJ2-1,many,CSARSPGGPYNEQFF,TGCAGTGCTAGATCCCCGGGGGGCCCTTACAATGAGCAGTTCTTC
TRBV20-1,TRBD2,TRBJ2-4,many,CSAGRGAGENIQYF,TGCAGTGCTGGCCGCGGCGCGGGGGAAAACATTCAGTACTTC
TRBV6-5,NA,TRBJ2-1,NA,CASSYSLESGEQFF,TGTGCCAGCAGTTACTCTCTAGAGTCTGGTGAGCAGTTCTTC
TRBV20-1,TRBD1,TRBJ1-2,many,CSARRDRGYYGYTF,TGCAGTGCTAGAAGGGACAGGGGATACTATGGCTACACCTTC
TRBV20-1,NA,TRBJ2-5,many,CSARVWGETQYF,TGCAGTGCTAGAGTGTGGGGAGAGACCCAGTACTTC
TRBV29-1,TRBD1,TRBJ1-1,NA,CSVGGGADRGPTEAFF,TGCAGCGTTGGAGGGGGGGCGGACAGGGGGCCGACTGAAGCTTTCTTT
TRBV6-1,NA,TRBJ2-7,many,CASSDRGGTSYEQYF,TGTGCCAGCAGTGATAGAGGGGGGACCTCCTACGAGCAGTACTTC
TRBV13,TRBD1,TRBJ2-5,NA,CASSLTGQAQETQYF,TGTGCCAGCAGCTTAACGGGACAGGCCCAAGAGACCCAGTACTTC
TRBV7-3,TRBD1,TRBJ2-3,many,CASSVGTGADTQYF,TGTGCCAGCAGCGTTGGGACAGGGGCAGATACGCAGTATTTT
TRBV4-3,NA,TRBJ1-5,few,CASSQDNHQNQPQHF,TGCGCCAGCAGCCAAGATAACCACCAAAATCAGCCCCAGCATTTT
TRBV7-2,TRBD2,TRBJ2-1,NA,CASSYPAWGGRNEQFF,TGTGCCAGCAGCTACCCGGCGTGGGGGGGACGTAACGAGCAGTTCTTC
TRBV12-3/TRBV12-4,NA,TRBJ2-1,many,CASRVEGPYNEQFF,TGTGCCAGCAGAGTGGAGGGACCCTACAATGAGCAGTTCTTC
TRBV6-5,TRBD2,TRBJ2-5,many,CASSYSGLAGAAETQYF,TGTGCCAGCAGTTATTCGGGACTAGCGGGGGCGGCGGAGACCCAGTACTTC
TRBV5-1,NA,TRBJ1-2,many,CASSSIPNLGYTF,TGCGCCAGCAGCTCCATCCCCAACCTTGGCTACACCTTC
TRBV28,TRBD1,TRBJ2-3,many,CASSYPGTDTTDTQYF,TGTGCCAGCAGTTATCCCGGGACAGACACCACAGATACGCAGTATTTT
TRBV5-1,NA,TRBJ2-7,few,CASRPTSASYEQYF,TGCGCCAGCAGACCTACTAGTGCCTCCTACGAGCAGTACTTC
TRBV20-1,TRBD1,TRBJ1-5,many,CSARGTGGDQPQHF,TGCAGTGCTAGGGGGACAGGGGGGGATCAGCCCCAGCATTTT
TRBV5-1,NA,TRBJ2-3,many,CASSLDGAVTQYF,TGCGCCAGCAGCTTGGACGGGGCAGTTACGCAGTATTTT
TRBV7-2,NA,TRBJ1-2,NA,CASSLARGMKDGYTF,TGTGCCAGCAGCTTAGCGCGTGGGATGAAAGATGGCTACACCTTC
TRBV5-1,NA,TRBJ2-7,many,CASSGDYEQYF,TGTGCCAGCAGTGGCGACTACGAGCAGTACTTC